A selection of T cell receptor beta chains follows, all from one sample in a study of PD-1 blockade in classical Hodgkin lymphoma. The assay was immunoSEQ multiplex PCR, and TCRdb's table has in-frame clones only and misses some. The top ten hold over 8% of the sample, which has approximately 93,000 clones, more than 70% seen once. This material consisted of peripheral blood mononuclear cells (PBMCs), taken before the fourth cycle of nivolumab. The source is a human donor with classical Hodgkin lymphoma. The CDR3 runs from the conserved cysteine through the conserved F or W.

V gene	J gene	CDR3 protein
TRBV7-6	TRBJ2-2	CASSLASGVAGELFF
TRBV5-5	TRBJ2-2	CASSFKRGVTGELFF
TRBV9	TRBJ1-4	CASSVGGVGEKLFF
TRBV19	TRBJ2-3	CASSITASGGDTQYF
TRBV28	TRBJ2-7	CASNTGGFYEQYF
TRBV7-9	TRBJ2-2	CASSLSFGTGGNTGELFF
TRBV19	TRBJ1-6	CASSLGEGSPLHF
TRBV6-5	TRBJ1-1	CASRSGLMNTEAFF
TRBV29-1	TRBJ2-7	CSVADTPYEQYF
TRBV11-1	TRBJ1-1	CASSLRGITEAFF
TRBV10-1	TRBJ1-6	CASSGGGNSPLHF
TRBV18	TRBJ2-5	CASSRQPTSFPSQETQYF
TRBV7-3	TRBJ1-2	CASSPGQNYGYTF
TRBV28	TRBJ2-3	CASSFRQRSTDTQYF
TRBV5-4	TRBJ2-3	CASSIEGQSTDTQYF
TRBV6-5	TRBJ1-1	CASSYSNQNPNTEAFF
TRBV7-3	TRBJ2-5	CASSTDPAAETQYF
TRBV18	TRBJ2-1	CASSPGVTWNEQFF
TRBV6-1	TRBJ1-2	CASSEPGSNSYGYTF
TRBV7-2	TRBJ2-4	CASSLDGEEAKNIQYF
TRBV5-4	TRBJ2-1	CASSLGNLGLTYNEQFF
TRBV6-5	TRBJ1-2	CASTSPGHYGYTF
TRBV27	TRBJ1-4	CASSPWTGKEKLFF
TRBV18	TRBJ1-1	CASSPSGDTEAFF
TRBV19	TRBJ1-5	CASSVSVVSNQPQHF
TRBV9	TRBJ2-1	CASSERDFGDNEQFF